A selection of T cell receptor beta chains follows, all from one sample in a study of cytomegalovirus exposure and HLA in healthy donors. Method: immunoSEQ multiplex PCR; TCRdb's copy keeps in-frame clones and lacks some. This table has roughly 90,000 clones, approximately 88% appearing once. Material for sequencing was PBMCs. The receptors stem from a man aged 18 to 35 in good health and CMV-seronegative. Each CDR3 is given with its conserved first and last residue. Fields, in order: V gene, J gene, CDR3 length, D gene, CDR3 protein. The D gene is left open where the match is weak.

TRBV7-8	TRBJ1-1	15	-	CASSSPLQGRTEAFF
TRBV11-3	TRBJ2-3	15	-	CASSPSGIYTDTQYF
TRBV6-5	TRBJ2-7	11	-	CASSYGGKAYF
TRBV5-1	TRBJ2-1	16	-	CASSLRGMVVGDEQFF
TRBV5-1	TRBJ1-4	15	TRBD1	CASSPDRATNEKLFF
TRBV5-1	TRBJ2-1	16	TRBD2	CASSLGRDYLNNEQFF
TRBV30	TRBJ1-2	14	-	CAWRVGSANYGYTF
TRBV25-1	TRBJ2-3	16	-	CASSEQARFPTDTQYF
TRBV2	TRBJ2-7	14	TRBD2	CASRAGLAAYEQYF
TRBV9	TRBJ2-3	14	TRBD1	CASSGGQTKDTQYF
TRBV18	TRBJ2-7	15	TRBD2	CASSPPLAGSYEQYF
TRBV7-9	TRBJ2-2	13	-	CASTLRGTGELFF
TRBV5-1	TRBJ2-5	14	TRBD1	CASSRDSPQETQYF
TRBV7-9	TRBJ2-7	15	-	CASSPPGVSSYEQYF
TRBV5-1	TRBJ2-2	14	-	CASSLPRGTGELFF
TRBV11-2	TRBJ1-2	12	-	CASSTENYGYTF
TRBV15	TRBJ2-7	15	-	CATSRDRGFSYEQYF
TRBV6-5	TRBJ1-3	14	-	CASSYDNSGNTIYF
TRBV5-6	TRBJ2-1	15	-	CASSLGSRAALEQFF
TRBV14	TRBJ2-1	19	TRBD2	CASSQQRVGRERSYNEQFF
TRBV6-4	TRBJ2-1	15	TRBD2	CASRRTSVGYNEQFF
TRBV10-1	TRBJ2-2	14	-	CASSEPGRTGELFF
TRBV30	TRBJ1-2	14	-	CAWSVPETSYGYTF
TRBV6-6	TRBJ1-5	12	-	CASSYYLQGQHF
TRBV10-1	TRBJ2-2	13	-	CASSDINTGELFF
TRBV6-1	TRBJ1-1	13	-	CASSSSRGTEAFF
TRBV25-1	TRBJ2-1	16	TRBD2	CASSESRTSGRWEQFF
TRBV10-1	TRBJ2-7	13	-	CASSSVPSYEQYF
TRBV5-4	TRBJ2-1	15	TRBD2	CASSLAGGAFNEQFF
TRBV5-1	TRBJ1-3	14	-	CASRRGESGNTIYF
TRBV29-1	TRBJ1-1	16	TRBD1	CSVDWGGGQGYTEAFF
TRBV6-1	TRBJ1-2	17	TRBD1	CASSEADDRAQSNGYTF
TRBV28	TRBJ2-7	12	TRBD2	CASGGRFYEQYF
TRBV25-1	TRBJ2-7	14	-	CASSDATATYEQYF
TRBV27	TRBJ1-1	13	-	CASSPGGFAEAFF
TRBV10-2	TRBJ1-1	17	TRBD1	CASRGPGQGFQSTEAFF
TRBV9	TRBJ1-2	15	TRBD1	CASSDGTGINYGYTF
TRBV19	TRBJ2-1	15	TRBD2	CASSRLAGGLNEQFF
TRBV30	TRBJ2-2	18	TRBD2	CAWSVGRRLAGVTGELFF
TRBV5-6	TRBJ1-2	14	TRBD1	CASSSGTVYYGYTF
TRBV30	TRBJ1-5	15	-	CAWSVGVYSNQPQHF
TRBV7-6	TRBJ2-7	14	TRBD2	CASSPTSGGYEQYF
TRBV7-9	TRBJ2-7	14	TRBD2	CASSSFGRAYEQYF
TRBV5-4	TRBJ2-7	16	TRBD2	CASSYGQSGSSYEQYF
TRBV6-5	TRBJ1-2	12	-	CASSHRSHGYTF
TRBV2	TRBJ2-3	11	TRBD2	CASRSGGTQYF
TRBV11-3	TRBJ2-2	14	TRBD1	CASSWGQGFGELFF
TRBV5-8	TRBJ1-3	15	-	CASSSEGGSGNTIYF
TRBV7-9	TRBJ2-1	16	TRBD2	CASRGLSGRSDNEQFF